The rows below give T cell receptor beta chains drawn from one sample of a study of blood T cells in healthy people across ages. TCRdb used MiXCR to reprocess the 5' RACE reads, holding one entry per CDR3 protein. This sample has roughly 1.9 million distinct CDR3 sequences; more than 35% occur once, and the top ten carry under 25%. Sequenced input: blood. Source of these receptors: a human donor in good health. CDR3s leave out the opening cysteine and the closing phenylalanine or tryptophan. For some rows the clone size is stated as once, few or many, or as a class when expanded; others skip it.

SARRSGGADTQY	few	TRBV20-1
SVPSLRGVSTDTQY	.	TRBV29-1
ATSLETRKNIQY	many	TRBV15
ASSSEGRGGREQY	few	TRBV27
ASSTSGTSHQPQH	.	TRBV7-9
AGSPRDRNYNEQF	once	TRBV7-9
ASSWTGVDGYT	few	TRBV5-1
ASSLTGTGRLLKTDTQY	.	TRBV7-3
ATSRDPGQYTEQY	.	TRBV15
ASSQVGFGVSSGYT	few	TRBV4-1
SVEGATWTGQNTEAF	.	TRBV29-1
SARLGTSTDTQY	.	TRBV20-1
SARRTRQETQY	.	TRBV20-1
ASSFLGTADGYT	.	TRBV12-3/TRBV12-4
SVRGGAGTDTQY	few	TRBV29-1
ATSDPGLSGYEQY	once	TRBV24-1